This TCR beta chain was recorded in a study of T cells in Graves' hyperthyroidism and ophthalmopathy. Trimming cost V 2 bases and J 8 bases; bases outside gene matches: 12. Germline CDR1 KGHSH, CDR2 LQKENI. The CDR3 runs to 16 residues. TCR beta CDR3 region amplification was performed from RNA transcripts. Carried out on the TCR CDR3, a first-round RT-PCR used the HTBI primer set. TCRdb re-called the multiplex PCR reads through MiXCR, storing one row per CDR3 protein. In the table there are around 700,000 distinct CDR3 sequences, around 19% of which are singletons. The receptor was derived from a woman between 50 and 59 years old with Graves' hyperthyroidism that later progressed to Graves' ophthalmopathy. The sequenced sample was blood. The chain recombines TRBV18 with TRBJ2-1, with 7 positions matching TRBD2. The CDR3, as DNA: TGTGCCAGCTCACCATACCTAGCGGCCTCTGGGTATGAGCAGTTCTTC. It is translated as CASSPYLAASGYEQFF.